This T cell receptor beta chain originates from a study of shared T cell receptors in the human thymus. The V and J ends lost 7 bases and 0 bases, in that order; junction bases with no gene match: 7. The CDR3 totals 15 residues. The germline V gene encodes CDR1 SQVTM and CDR2 ANQGSEA. Using immunoSEQ multiplex PCR, the repertoire was profiled, and TCRdb retains in-frame clones only, with some absent. Among about 660,000 clones, around nine tenths were seen once, and the ten largest hold about 0.01%. This sample also belongs to another study, concerning human thymus T cells. That investigation notes: The thymus tissue came from resections taken during corrective heart surgery. A high degree of thymic repertoire overlap among unrelated individuals was reported in related research.

V gene TRBV29-1 combines with J gene TRBJ2-1, with 9 bases aligning to TRBD1. The sequencing input was thymocytes. This TCR was sampled from a boy under two years old with a congenital heart defect. CDR3 in DNA: TGCAGCGGCCGGGACAGGGCCGTCTCCTACAATGAGCAGTTCTTC. It codes for CSGRDRAVSYNEQFF.